Sequencing of this TCR beta chain was carried out in a study of T-cell memory formation after mild COVID-19 (dated by TCRdb to the early 2020s). Regarding the complete study: TCR sequence clusters from the two donors were largely donor specific. T-cell clones expanding and contracting after mild COVID-19 in two donors were tracked by longitudinal TCRalpha and TCRbeta repertoire sequencing. The cohort was made up of two young adult volunteers, one female and one male, who were previously healthy. The paper's findings and limits, for the study overall: Balanced CD4/CD8 phenotypes were observed for clones contracting from day 15 to 85, whereas a bias towards CD4+ was observed for a second wave of clones expanding from day 15 to 37. Contracting CD4+ clones turned up mainly in the CM and EM memory subsets, whereas EMRA was where CD8+ clones were enriched. Some responding clones were found in pre-infection memory, which suggests that pre-existing cross-reactive memory T cells took part in the SARS-CoV-2 response. Only two mild cases were covered in the study, and larger cohorts including severe cases with pre-infection samples were considered necessary. Whether the second-wave clones peaking on day 37 were SARS-CoV-2 specific was not confirmed.

Ficoll-Paque density gradient centrifugation was the method used to isolate PBMCs. Trimming takes 4 bases from V and 3 bases from J, and the germline ends sit 6 bases apart. The CDR3 measures 13 amino acids from cysteine to phenylalanine. Only the CDR3 part of the read is kept: 39 bases, read in frame from the first base. This clonotype was observed many times. Its binding antigen is unknown. Per-base quality was not reported, and no clone a single base away is much larger than it. Instrument on record: Illumina NovaSeq 6000. TCRalpha and TCRbeta cDNA libraries were constructed by 5'RACE with constant-segment primers, with sample barcodes and unique molecular identifiers being introduced. Trizol reagent was used to extract RNA from every sample. Library amplification was performed in two PCR steps, and a second sample barcode and Illumina TruSeq adapters were introduced in the second step. Libraries were sequenced on an Illumina NovaSeq with 2 x 150 bp paired-end reads. In the paper's pipeline: Reads were demultiplexed and collapsed into UMI-guided consensus sequences with migec v1.2.7. Using mixcr v2.1.11, UMI consensuses were aligned to TRA and TRB V and J templates and then assembled into clonotypes. A clonotype was counted as expanded or contracted only when both edgeR and NoisET called the clonotype significant, with the noise models trained on biological replicates. edgeR calls used a false discovery rate-adjusted p below 0.01 and a log2 fold-change threshold of 1. As an exploratory analysis of dynamics, max-normalized trajectories of the 1000 most abundant clonotypes were examined with PCA combined with hierarchical clustering. Separately sequenced CD4+ and CD8+ repertoires were used to assign a CD4 or CD8 phenotype to each responding clone. TCRdb applied fastp at Q25 and MiXCR to the public reads, then kept only in-frame beta chains. Rows are combined by CDR3 protein, so each entry shows the most common genes and DNA. TCRdb, not the authors, supplied the V and J calls. The sample table records roughly 110,000 distinct CDR3 sequences; approximately 15% of these occur just once. The top ten clonotypes cover approximately 28% of the sample.

The sequence links TRBV12-3 or TRBV12-4 to TRBJ2-2, with an unclear D gene assignment. The specimen sequenced was PBMCs or a T cell subset sorted from them (not recorded which). This TCR was recovered from an adult woman who had mild COVID-19 (a few samples of this study predate the infection). The sample titles of this study are shuffled in the database, so cell type and time point are left out; the donor was told from shared clones. The CDR3 is CASSWSYTGELFF. The DNA is as follows: TGTGCCAGCAGTTGGTCCTACACCGGGGAGCTGTTTTTT.